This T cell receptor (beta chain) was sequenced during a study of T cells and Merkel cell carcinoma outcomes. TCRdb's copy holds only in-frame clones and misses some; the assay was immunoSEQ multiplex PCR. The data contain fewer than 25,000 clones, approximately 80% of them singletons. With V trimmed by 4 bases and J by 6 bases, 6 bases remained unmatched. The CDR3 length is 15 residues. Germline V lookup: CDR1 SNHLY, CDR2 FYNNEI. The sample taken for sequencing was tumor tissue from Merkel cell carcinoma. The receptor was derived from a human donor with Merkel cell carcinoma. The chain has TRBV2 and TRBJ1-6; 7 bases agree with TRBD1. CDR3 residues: CASSVLTGVNSPLHF. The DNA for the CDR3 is TGTGCCAGCAGTGTCCTTACAGGGGTTAATTCACCCCTCCACTTT.